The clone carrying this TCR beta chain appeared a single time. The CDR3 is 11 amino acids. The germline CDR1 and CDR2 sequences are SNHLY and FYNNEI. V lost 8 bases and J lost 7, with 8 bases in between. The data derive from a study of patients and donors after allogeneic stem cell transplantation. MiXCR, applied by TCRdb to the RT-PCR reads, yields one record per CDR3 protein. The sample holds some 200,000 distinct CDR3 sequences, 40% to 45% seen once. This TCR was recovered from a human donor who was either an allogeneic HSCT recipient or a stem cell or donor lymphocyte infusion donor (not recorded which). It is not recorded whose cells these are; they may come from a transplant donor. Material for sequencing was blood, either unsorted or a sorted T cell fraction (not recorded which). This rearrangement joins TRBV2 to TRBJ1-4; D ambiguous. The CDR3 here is CASLFTEKLFF. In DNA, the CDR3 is TGTGCCAGCTTGTTTACTGAAAAACTGTTTTTT.